This TCR beta chain was recorded in a study of PD-1 blockade in classical Hodgkin lymphoma. Trimming removed 0 bases at V and 6 bases at J, with 10 bases between. The length of the CDR3 is 14 residues. Germline CDR1 and CDR2: SGHKS and YYEKEE (reference sequence). A note on this clone: Its antigen is not identified.

The assay was immunoSEQ multiplex PCR, and TCRdb's table has in-frame clones only and misses some. This table has fewer than 90,000 clones, about 93% appearing once. Regarding the study as a whole: Those achieving complete response showed baseline diversity like newly diagnosed patients. Relapsed/refractory patients reportedly had the lowest baseline TCR diversity, below newly diagnosed patients, who were below healthy donors.

Every one of the patients relapsed after autologous stem cell transplantation (brentuximab vedotin exposure was variable). This material consisted of peripheral blood mononuclear cells (PBMCs), taken at baseline. The chain recombines TRBV5-5 with TRBJ2-1, with D perhaps given as TRBD1 or TRBD2 (6 bases each). This TCR was sampled from a human donor with classical Hodgkin lymphoma. This chain's CDR3 is CASSLAGGGNEQFF. The CDR3 DNA reads as TGTGCCAGCAGCTTGGCCGGAGGGGGCAATGAGCAGTTCTTC.